This T cell receptor (beta chain) was captured in a study of radiation and T cells in renal cell carcinoma. Study outcomes and limitations: Top tumor clonotypes rose in blood 2 weeks post-radiation, then contracted. No pretreatment tumor biopsies were available for baseline clonotypes.

The protocol was immunoSEQ multiplex PCR, while the TCRdb copy is restricted to in-frame clones and leaves out a portion. Among 140,000 to 150,000 clones listed, roughly 90% were seen once. To note about this clone: What it binds is not known.

Time point given: baseline pretreatment blood. The treatment is: 15 Gy SBRT to primary tumor, nephrectomy 4 weeks later. Radiation-treated patients gave blood at baseline, week 2 and week 4. The tumor was a clear cell renal cell carcinoma. This specimen was blood, taken from a patient whose treatment included radiotherapy and nephrectomy. This clonotype originated in a woman aged 70-85 years with renal cell carcinoma.

The CDR3 DNA reads as TGTGCCAGCAGCTTAGGAAAGTCGGGGGCGCAGTATTTT. Translation: CASSLGKSGAQYF. The rearrangement links TRBV7-2 to TRBJ2-3, with D perhaps TRBD2 (6 bases). The CDR3 loop spans 13 amino acids. Trimming removed 1 base from V and 10 bases from J, with 12 bases in between. CDR1 is SGHTA, CDR2 FQGNSA, per germline.